The 24 T cell receptor beta chains listed next were all sequenced from one sample in a study of blood T cell repertoires in COVID-19. Some clones are missing from TCRdb's copy, which holds only in-frame ones; the method was immunoSEQ multiplex PCR. The sample consists of some 110,000 clones, about four fifths of them appearing once. The specimen was peripheral blood. The origin of the receptors is an older woman with acute or convalescent COVID-19.

This chain joins TRBV27 and TRBJ1-1; TRBD1 is a possible D gene (5 bases). The germline V gene encodes CDR1 MNHEY and CDR2 SMNVEV (reference sequence). Trimming took off 0 bases at V and 6 bases at J, with 20 bases between the two ends. The CDR3 has 17 amino acids. The CDR3 spells CASSLSSTGWGESEAFF. CDR3 DNA: TGTGCCAGCAGTTTATCGAGCACAGGTTGGGGCGAATCTGAAGCTTTCTTT.

In regard to this clone: Other DNA sequences within the sample encode an identical CDR3. The DNA of the CDR3 is TGTGCCAGCAGTTTAGGAGGGAACTATGGCTACACCTTC. The encoded protein is CASSLGGNYGYTF. This chain links TRBV12-3 or TRBV12-4 with TRBJ1-2, with D unresolved. Between the trimmed V and J ends, which lost 1 base and 2 bases, there was a span of 5 bases. This CDR3 is 13 amino acids long.

The chain uses TRBV12-3 or TRBV12-4 and TRBJ2-1, with TRBD1 as a possible D gene (5 bases). The CDR3 is 12 residues long. V was shortened by 6 bases and J by 5 bases, with 8 bases between the two germline ends. In DNA, the CDR3 is TGTGCCAGCAGATCGACAGACAATGAGCAGTTCTTC. It specifies CASRSTDNEQFF.

The chain combines TRBV6-1 with TRBJ2-2; perhaps TRBD1 as D (6 bases). CDR1 is MNHNS and CDR2 is SASEGT in the germline V gene. CDR3 length: 15 amino acids. The V gene lost 3 bases and the J gene lost 4 bases, with 12 bases spanning the gap. This CDR3 reads CASSELQGGTGELFF. The CDR3 DNA follows: TGTGCCAGCAGTGAGCTACAGGGCGGCACCGGGGAGCTGTTTTTT.

This clone was found a few times. This chain joins TRBV12-3 or TRBV12-4 and TRBJ1-2, with D hard to call. V lost 6 bases and J 5 bases, leaving 13 bases between the germline ends. The CDR3 extends over 13 amino acids. CDR3 bases: TGTGCCAGCAGCCCGATGGGCCCTTATGGCTACACCTTC. Translated, it gives CASSPMGPYGYTF.

The gene calls are TRBV30 and TRBJ1-6; 8 bases match TRBD1. V lost 2 bases to trimming and J lost 5 bases; unmatched junction nucleotides: 5. The germline V gene encodes CDR1 GTSNPN and CDR2 SVGIG (reference sequence). The CDR3 runs to 15 residues. In DNA, the CDR3 is TGTGCCTGGAGTATTTCAGGGGGCAATAATTCACCCCTCCACTTT. Translation: CAWSISGGNNSPLHF. The full variable domain, completed using reference TRBV30 and TRBJ1-6, is SQTIHQWPATLVQPVGSPLSLECTVEGTSNPNLYWYRQAAGRGLQLLFYSVGIGQISSEVPQNLSASRPQDRQFILSSKKLLLSDSGFYLCAWSISGGNNSPLHFGNGTRLTVT.

V and J are TRBV30 and TRBJ1-5; 7 nucleotides agree with TRBD1. J lost 1 base, V lost 2 bases, and 5 bases had no gene match. The V gene's germline CDR1 is GTSNPN and CDR2 SVGIG (reference sequence). CDR3 length: 15 residues. CDR3 in amino acids: CAWSLTGQSNQPQHF. Written as DNA, the CDR3 is TGTGCCTGGAGTCTAACGGGACAGAGCAATCAGCCCCAGCATTTT.

This sequence joins TRBV19 and TRBJ1-5; 11 positions match TRBD1. The CDR3 spans 17 residues. V lost 5 bases to trimming and J lost 7 bases; unmatched junction nucleotides: 13. Germline values: CDR1 LNHDA, CDR2 SQIVND (reference sequence). In DNA, the CDR3 is TGTGCCAGTAGTGAACCCGGGACAGGGGGGTTTTGGCAGCCCCAGCATTTT. Residues: CASSEPGTGGFWQPQHF.

J is TRBJ2-5 and V is TRBV7-3; D is unresolved. CDR3 size: 13 residues. The V end was cut by 5 bases, the J end by 5 bases, with 12 bases between. Germline V lookup: CDR1 SGHTA, CDR2 FQGTGA. For the CDR3, the DNA is TGTGCCAGCAGCCCGGCGCCCGGGGAGACCCAGTACTTC. Residues: CASSPAPGETQYF. The full variable domain, completed using reference TRBV7-3 and TRBJ2-5, is GAGVSQTPSNKVTEKGKYVELRCDPISGHTALYWYRQSLGQGPEFLIYFQGTGAADDSGLPNDRFFAVRPEGSVSTLKIQRTERGDSAVYLCASSPAPGETQYFGPGTRLLVL.

The DNA for the CDR3 is TGTGCCTCAGTGGGACTAGGAGCTCAGAATGAGCAGTTCTTC. Its protein product is CASVGLGAQNEQFF. V usage is TRBV18 and J usage is TRBJ2-1, with 8 bases aligning to TRBD2. CDR3 length: 14 residues. The V gene end was trimmed by 11 bases and the J gene end by 7 bases; junction bases not matched to a gene: 13. CDR1 KGHSH and CDR2 LQKENI come from the germline V gene.

The chain joins TRBV27 to TRBJ1-5; possible D gene TRBD1, 6 bases. Germline-derived CDR1 and CDR2 are MNHEY and SMNVEV (reference sequence). The CDR3 covers 17 residues. Trimming shortened V by 6 bases and J by 6 bases, and 24 bases separated the two germline ends. CDR3 sequence: CASRGASGGLFVQPQHF. As DNA, the CDR3 is TGTGCCAGCAGGGGCGCGTCGGGGGGCCTATTCGTTCAGCCCCAGCATTTT.

This sequence joins TRBV6-2 or TRBV6-3 and TRBJ1-1, with 9 nucleotides matching TRBD1. The CDR3 runs 19 residues. V shed 4 bases, J shed 4 bases, and the junction held 19 bases outside the gene matches. The germline gives CDR1 MNHEY, CDR2 SVGEGT. CDR3 bases: TGTGCCAGCAGTTTGGACAGGGGTCCAATTACCATCCGGGGCACTGAAGCTTTCTTT. Encoded protein: CASSLDRGPITIRGTEAFF.

This chain joins TRBV5-6 and TRBJ2-5; 8 nucleotides match TRBD2. The CDR3 runs to 17 residues. V lost 1 base, J lost 1 base, and 9 bases stayed unmatched. Looked up from germline, CDR1 is SGHDT and CDR2 is YYEEEE. This CDR3 is CASSLSLAGTTQETQYF. The CDR3 DNA sequence: TGTGCCAGCAGCTTGAGTCTAGCGGGTACCACCCAAGAGACCCAGTACTTC.

In this sample, this clone turned up a few times. The rearrangement uses TRBV25-1 and TRBJ1-3; D is unclear. V lost 3 bases to trimming and J lost 3 bases, with 12 bases between them. The CDR3 is 15 residues long. Per the germline V gene, CDR1 is MGHDK and CDR2 is SYGVNS. The CDR3 here is CASSEYLADGNTIYF. CDR3 bases: TGTGCCAGCAGTGAGTACCTCGCGGATGGAAACACCATATATTTT. Based on the CDR3 plus reference TRBV25-1 and TRBJ1-3, the full variable domain is EADIYQTPRYLVIGTGKKITLECSQTMGHDKMYWYQQDPGMELHLIHYSYGVNSTEKGDLSSESTVSRIRTEHFPLTLESARPSHTSQYLCASSEYLADGNTIYFGEGSWLTVV.

This chain joins TRBV5-1 and TRBJ1-2; a weak D match, TRBD1 (6 bases). The CDR3 is 15 residues long. V lost 0 bases and J 3 bases, leaving 12 bases between the germline ends. The germline V gene has CDR1 SGHRS and CDR2 YFSETQ. The CDR3 region is CASSLEVGGDYGYTF. CDR3 sequence (DNA): TGCGCCAGCAGCTTGGAAGTAGGGGGTGACTATGGCTACACCTTC.

This clone turned up a few times. This chain uses TRBV12-3 or TRBV12-4 with TRBJ1-2; D call uncertain. The V end lost 3 bases, the J end lost 5 bases, and 10 bases lay between the germline ends. CDR3 size: 13 residues. CDR3 region: CASSFDKLYGYTF. The DNA for the CDR3 is TGTGCCAGCAGTTTCGACAAGTTATATGGCTACACCTTC.

CDR3 coding DNA: TGTGCCATCAGTGAGATGACAGGGAGCTATGGCTACACCTTC. Translation gives CAISEMTGSYGYTF. The chain links TRBV10-3 to TRBJ1-2, with 7 bases that match TRBD1. The CDR3 runs 14 residues. Looked up from germline, CDR1 is ENHRY and CDR2 is SYGVKD. J gave up 4 bases and V 2 bases, and 4 bases lay outside the gene matches.

The rearrangement joins TRBV19 to TRBJ1-1; D unclear. Germline lookup yields CDR1 LNHDA and CDR2 SQIVND (reference sequence). The CDR3 spans 11 residues. V lost 9 bases to trimming and J lost 1 base, with 6 bases between them. The CDR3 reads CASAENTEAFF. CDR3 in DNA: TGTGCCAGCGCAGAGAACACTGAAGCTTTCTTT.

This chain connects TRBV30 to TRBJ2-1; possible D gene TRBD1, 6 bases. V lost 5 bases, J lost 6 bases, and 11 bases lay in between. The CDR3 runs to 12 residues. Germline lookup yields CDR1 GTSNPN and CDR2 SVGIG (reference sequence). CDR3 sequence (DNA): TGTGCCTGGGGTGGACAGAGCAATGAGCAGTTCTTC. This codes for CAWGGQSNEQFF.

The V gene is TRBV5-1, the J gene TRBJ1-2, with unresolved D. CDR3 length equals 16 residues. Per germline, CDR1 SGHRS and CDR2 YFSETQ. Trimming removed 1 base at V and 2 bases at J, with 15 bases between. Written as DNA, the CDR3 is TGCGCCAGCAGCTTGTCTTCTTCGGAGTTAAACTATGGCTACACCTTC. It is translated as CASSLSSSELNYGYTF.

This clone was counted a few times. V usage is TRBV7-2 and J usage is TRBJ1-1; no clear D gene. Trimming took 1 base from V and 5 from J, leaving 14 bases between them. CDR3 length: 15 amino acids. Per the germline V gene, CDR1 is SGHTA and CDR2 is FQGNSA. CDR3 in amino acids: CASSLEYSGLTEAFF. The CDR3 DNA is TGTGCCAGCAGCTTAGAATACAGCGGATTGACTGAAGCTTTCTTT.

CDR3 amino acids: CASSETGQYEQYV. Written as DNA, the CDR3 is TGTGCCAGCAGTGAGACAGGACAGTACGAGCAGTACGTC. The chain employs TRBV6-1 and TRBJ2-7; the D gene is possibly TRBD1 (6 bases). V dropped 3 bases and J dropped 4 bases, with 10 bases sitting between them. This CDR3 is 13 amino acids long. Germline loops: CDR1 MNHNS, CDR2 SASEGT.

J is TRBJ1-2 and V is TRBV11-2, with D possibly TRBD1 on 5 matching bases. This CDR3 region has 14 residues. Germline-derived CDR1 and CDR2 are SGHAT and FQNNGV. The V end was cut by 5 bases, the J end by 6 bases, with 16 bases between. CDR3 in DNA: TGTGCCAGCAGCCGGGGACTGTCCATGGATGGCTACACCTTC. It codes for CASSRGLSMDGYTF.

The chain joins TRBV5-5 to TRBJ2-5, with 8 bases identical to TRBD1. The CDR3 covers 13 residues. V was pared by 2 bases and J by 6 bases, with 3 bases of the junction left unmatched. Germline loops: CDR1 SGHKS, CDR2 YYEKEE (reference sequence). This chain's CDR3 is CASSLSGGKTQYF. CDR3 in DNA: TGTGCCAGCAGCTTATCAGGGGGCAAGACCCAGTACTTC.